This T cell receptor beta chain was sequenced for a study of shared clonotypes between healthy human individuals. Study in general: CD4 naive and memory got three plates each, CD8 naive two, CD8 memory one. Study outcomes and limitations: An expected dependence of interdonor clonotype sharing on sequencing depth was noted.

Original processing notes: Filtering of immunoSEQ junctional sequences could not match full-length read filtering. Produced via immunoSEQ multiplex PCR; TCRdb's table is partial and in-frame only. D and trimming come from the DNA, and the V and J calls and clone size come from that table. The sample holds about 2.1 million clones, more than 85% seen once. Regarding this clone: What it binds is not known.

Terminally differentiated effector memory CD45RA+ cells were left out of the naive CD8 fraction, which was CD45RO-negative and positively selected for CCR7. Sequencing was carried out using naive CD8+ T cells from PBMCs. This receptor was obtained from a man aged 18-30 years in good health. Some clones in this sample may be carry-over from other donors' samples.

CDR3 protein: CATSRERGRPYEQYF. In DNA form, the CDR3 reads TGTGCCACCAGCAGAGAGCGGGGCAGACCCTACGAGCAGTACTTC. The chain employs TRBV15 and TRBJ2-7; D perhaps matches TRBD2 (6 bases). V was pared by 0 bases and J by 2 bases, with 11 bases between. The CDR3 is 15 residues long. Germline CDR1 reads LNHNV; CDR2 reads YYDKDF (reference sequence). Filled out from reference TRBV15 and TRBJ2-7, the complete variable domain reads DAMVIQNPRYQVTQFGKPVTLSCSQTLNHNVMYWYQQKSSQAPKLLFHYYDKDFNNEADTPDNFQSRRPNTSFCFLDIRSPGLGDTAMYLCATSRERGRPYEQYFGPGTRLTVT.